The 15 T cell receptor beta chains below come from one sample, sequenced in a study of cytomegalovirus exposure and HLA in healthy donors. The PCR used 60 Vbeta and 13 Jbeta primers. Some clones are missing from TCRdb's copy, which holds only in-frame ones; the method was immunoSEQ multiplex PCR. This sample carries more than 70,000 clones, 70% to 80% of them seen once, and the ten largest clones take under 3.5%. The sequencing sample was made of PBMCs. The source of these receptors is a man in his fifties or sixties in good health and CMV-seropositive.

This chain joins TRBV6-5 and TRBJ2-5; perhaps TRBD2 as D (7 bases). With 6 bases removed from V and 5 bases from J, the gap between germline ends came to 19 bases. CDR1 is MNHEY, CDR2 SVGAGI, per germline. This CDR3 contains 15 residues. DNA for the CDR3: TGTGCCAGCAGCCTTAGGGGAGGGGGTTTGGAGACCCAGTACTTC. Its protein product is CASSLRGGGLETQYF.

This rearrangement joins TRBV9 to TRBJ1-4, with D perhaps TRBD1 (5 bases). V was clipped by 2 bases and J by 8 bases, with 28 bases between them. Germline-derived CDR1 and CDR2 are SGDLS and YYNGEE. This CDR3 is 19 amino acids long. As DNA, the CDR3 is TGTGCCAGCAGCGTGGAGGGACGCCCTTCGTCCCAGAGTGGGGAAAAACTGTTTTTT. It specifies CASSVEGRPSSQSGEKLFF.

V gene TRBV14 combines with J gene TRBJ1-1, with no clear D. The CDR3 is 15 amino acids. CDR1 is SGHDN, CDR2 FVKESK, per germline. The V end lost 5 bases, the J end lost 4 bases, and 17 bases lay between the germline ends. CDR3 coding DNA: TGTGCCAGCAGCACTTTAGCCTCGTTCCGCACTGAAGCTTTCTTT. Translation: CASSTLASFRTEAFF.

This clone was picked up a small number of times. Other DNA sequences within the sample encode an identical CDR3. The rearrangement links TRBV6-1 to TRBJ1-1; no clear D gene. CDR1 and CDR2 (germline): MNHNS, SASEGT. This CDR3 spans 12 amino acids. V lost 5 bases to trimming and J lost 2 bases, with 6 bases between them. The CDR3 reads CASSLLNTEAFF. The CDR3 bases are TGTGCCAGCAGTCTTCTAAACACTGAAGCTTTCTTT.

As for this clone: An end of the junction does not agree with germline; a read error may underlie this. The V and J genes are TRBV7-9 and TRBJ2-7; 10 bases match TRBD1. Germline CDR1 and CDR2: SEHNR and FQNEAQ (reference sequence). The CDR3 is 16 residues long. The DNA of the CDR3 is TGTTCCAGCAGCTTTGGTGCGGGACAGGGGAAAAACGAGCAGTACTTC. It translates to CSSSFGAGQGKNEQYF.

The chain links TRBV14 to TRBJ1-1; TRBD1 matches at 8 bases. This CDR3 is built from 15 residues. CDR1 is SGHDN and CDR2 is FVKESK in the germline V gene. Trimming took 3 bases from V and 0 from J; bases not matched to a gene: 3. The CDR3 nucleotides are TGTGCCAGCAGCCATGGACAGGGAATGAACACTGAAGCTTTCTTT. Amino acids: CASSHGQGMNTEAFF.

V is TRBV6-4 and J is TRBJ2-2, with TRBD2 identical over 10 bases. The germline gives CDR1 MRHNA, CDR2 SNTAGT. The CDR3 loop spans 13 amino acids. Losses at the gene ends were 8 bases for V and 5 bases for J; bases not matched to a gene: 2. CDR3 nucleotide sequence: TGTGCCAGCTCTAGCGGGAGTACCGGGGAGCTGTTTTTT. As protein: CASSSGSTGELFF.

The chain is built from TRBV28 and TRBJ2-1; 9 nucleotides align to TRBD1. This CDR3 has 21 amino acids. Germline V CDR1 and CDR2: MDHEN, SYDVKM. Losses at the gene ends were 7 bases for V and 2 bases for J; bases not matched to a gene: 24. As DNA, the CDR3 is TGTGCCAGCATGCAGGGACAGGGAGTTAGGGGCGGGAGTGGAGCCTACAATGAGCAGTTCTTC. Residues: CASMQGQGVRGGSGAYNEQFF.

CDR3 DNA sequence: TGTGCCAGCAGTTCTACGGGAGTGGGCAAAAACATTCAGTACTTC. Translated, it gives CASSSTGVGKNIQYF. This chain uses TRBV27 with TRBJ2-4, with D perhaps TRBD2 (6 bases). Germline V gene sequence: CDR1 MNHEY, CDR2 SMNVEV (reference sequence). The CDR3 consists of 15 residues. Trimming took off 4 bases at V and 3 bases at J, with 13 bases between the two ends.

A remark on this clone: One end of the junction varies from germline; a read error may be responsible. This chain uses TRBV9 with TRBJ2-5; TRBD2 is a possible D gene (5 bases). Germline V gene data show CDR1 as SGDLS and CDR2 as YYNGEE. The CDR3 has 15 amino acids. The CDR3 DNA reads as TGTGCCAGCAGCGCCCTAAGAGGACTCCAAAAGACCCAGTACTTC. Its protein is CASSALRGLQKTQYF.

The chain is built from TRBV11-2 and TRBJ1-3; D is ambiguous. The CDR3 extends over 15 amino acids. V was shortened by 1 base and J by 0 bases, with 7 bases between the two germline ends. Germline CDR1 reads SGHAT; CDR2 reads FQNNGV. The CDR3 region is CASSLAGFSGNTIYF. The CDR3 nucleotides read TGTGCCAGCAGCTTAGCTGGCTTCTCTGGAAACACCATATATTTT. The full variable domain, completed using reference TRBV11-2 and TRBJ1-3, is EAGVAQSPRYKIIEKRQSVAFWCNPISGHATLYWYQQILGQGPKLLIQFQNNGVVDDSQLPKDRFSAERLKGVDSTLKIQPAKLEDSAVYLCASSLAGFSGNTIYFGEGSWLTVV.

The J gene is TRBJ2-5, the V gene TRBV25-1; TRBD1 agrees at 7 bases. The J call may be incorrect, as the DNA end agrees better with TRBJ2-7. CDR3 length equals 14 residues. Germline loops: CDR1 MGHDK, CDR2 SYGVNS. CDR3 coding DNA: TGTGCCAGCTACTCTACGGGACAGCCTTACGAGCAGTACTTC. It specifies CASYSTGQPYEQYF.

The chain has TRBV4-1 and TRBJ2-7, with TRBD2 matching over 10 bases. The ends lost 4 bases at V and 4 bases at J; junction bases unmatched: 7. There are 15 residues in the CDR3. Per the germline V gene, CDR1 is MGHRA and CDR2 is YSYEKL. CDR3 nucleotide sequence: TGCGCCAGCAGCCGCTCTAGCGGGAGTACGTACGAGCAGTACTTC. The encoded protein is CASSRSSGSTYEQYF.

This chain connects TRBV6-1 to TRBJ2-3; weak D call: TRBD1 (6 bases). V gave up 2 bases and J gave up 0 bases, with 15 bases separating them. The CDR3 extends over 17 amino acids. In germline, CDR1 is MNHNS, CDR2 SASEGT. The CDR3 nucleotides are TGTGCCAGCAGTGAAAGGGTGGGGGCCTTGAGCACAGATACGCAGTATTTT. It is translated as CASSERVGALSTDTQYF.

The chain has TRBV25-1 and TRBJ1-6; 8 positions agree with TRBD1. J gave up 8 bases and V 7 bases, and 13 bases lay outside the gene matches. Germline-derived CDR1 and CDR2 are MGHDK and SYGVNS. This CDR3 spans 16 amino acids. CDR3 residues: CASTQPAGTGDSPLHF. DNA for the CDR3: TGTGCCAGCACCCAACCGGCCGGGACAGGAGATTCACCCCTCCACTTT.